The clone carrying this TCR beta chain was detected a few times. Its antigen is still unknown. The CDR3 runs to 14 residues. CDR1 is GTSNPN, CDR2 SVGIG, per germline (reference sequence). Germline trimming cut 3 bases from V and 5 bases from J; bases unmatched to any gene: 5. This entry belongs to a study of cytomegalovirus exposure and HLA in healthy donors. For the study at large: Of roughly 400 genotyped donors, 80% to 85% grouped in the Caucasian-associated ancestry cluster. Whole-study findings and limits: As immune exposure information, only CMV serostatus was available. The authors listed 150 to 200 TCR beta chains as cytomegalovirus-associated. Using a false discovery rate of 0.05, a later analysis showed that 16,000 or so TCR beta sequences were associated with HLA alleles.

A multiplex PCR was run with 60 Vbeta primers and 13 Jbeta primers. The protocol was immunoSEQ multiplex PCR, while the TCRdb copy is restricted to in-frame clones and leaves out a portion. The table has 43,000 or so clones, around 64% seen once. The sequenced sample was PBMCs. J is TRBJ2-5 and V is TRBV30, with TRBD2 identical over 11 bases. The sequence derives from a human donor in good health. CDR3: CAWSGLAGWETQYF. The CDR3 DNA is TGTGCCTGGAGCGGACTAGCGGGTTGGGAGACCCAGTACTTC.